Presented here are 10 T cell receptor beta chains from one specimen sequenced in a study of regulatory T cells in long-lasting Graves disease. With iRepertoire HTBI primers and Arm-PCR of CDR3 regions, TCR beta libraries were built. TCRdb fed the multiplex PCR reads into MiXCR, producing one record per CDR3 protein. The sample consists of approximately 390,000 distinct CDR3 sequences, around 15% of them appearing once. As to time point: newly diagnosed GD, antithyroid drugs for less than 3 months. Following extraction of RNA from PBMCs, that RNA was used to make the TCR library. These data are also associated with another study on T cells in Graves' hyperthyroidism and ophthalmopathy.

This specimen was peripheral blood mononuclear cells (PBMCs), taken at new diagnosis, from a patient treated with antithyroid drugs. These TCRs come from a woman in her late teens or twenties with Graves disease.

This clonotype was recorded many times. The V call is TRBV11-2, the J call TRBJ2-7; TRBD1 aligns across 7 bases. Trimming took 0 bases from V and 4 from J; bases not matched to a gene: 3. There are 14 residues in the CDR3. Germline CDR1 is SGHAT and CDR2 is FQNNGV. The CDR3 is CASSLDPRGYEQYF. The CDR3 coding sequence is TGTGCCAGCAGCTTAGATCCCAGGGGGTACGAGCAGTACTTC. The whole variable domain, filled in from reference TRBV11-2 and TRBJ2-7, reads EAGVAQSPRYKIIEKRQSVAFWCNPISGHATLYWYQQILGQGPKLLIQFQNNGVVDDSQLPKDRFSAERLKGVDSTLKIQPAKLEDSAVYLCASSLDPRGYEQYFGPGTRLTVT.

The J gene is TRBJ1-1, the V gene TRBV5-1; TRBD1 agrees at 10 bases. With V trimmed by 5 bases and J by 1 base, 8 bases remained unmatched. CDR3 size: 16 residues. Germline V gives CDR1 SGHRS, CDR2 YFSETQ. The CDR3 loop is CASSYGTGAGNTEAFF. The CDR3 nucleotides read TGCGCCAGCAGTTATGGGACAGGGGCCGGGAACACTGAAGCTTTCTTT.

This clonotype was detected many times. The DNA of the CDR3 is TGTGCCAGCAGTCTTGGGGGTTCTAGGGACGAGCAGTACTTC. Its protein product is CASSLGGSRDEQYF. The chain carries TRBV12-3 or TRBV12-4 and TRBJ2-7; TRBD1 or TRBD2 may be the D gene (5 bases each). This CDR3 spans 14 amino acids. V lost 5 bases to trimming and J lost 5 bases, with 16 bases between them.

This clonotype occurred many times. This chain uses TRBV18 with TRBJ2-7; D perhaps matches TRBD2 (5 bases). CDR3 length: 12 residues. The germline V gene has CDR1 KGHSH and CDR2 LQKENI. V lost 5 bases to trimming and J lost 0 bases, with 5 bases between them. The DNA of the CDR3 is TGTGCCAGCTCAACTAGCTCCTACGAGCAGTACTTC. Its protein product is CASSTSSYEQYF.

Remarks on this clonotype: A read error may explain this, as a much larger clone is one base away. The rearrangement joins TRBV7-9 to TRBJ2-5; TRBD1 aligns across 8 bases. The J call could be wrong; TRBJ2-1 is a better fit for the DNA end. CDR1 is SEHNR and CDR2 is FQNEAQ in the germline V gene (reference sequence). This CDR3 spans 15 amino acids. In DNA, the CDR3 is TGTGCCAGCAGTCGCAAACCGAGACAGGGGAATGAGCAGTTCTTC. The encoded protein is CASSRKPRQGNEQFF.

V usage is TRBV7-6 and J usage is TRBJ1-1; a weak D match, TRBD1 (5 bases). V was shortened by 5 bases and J by 2 bases, with 21 bases between the two germline ends. The CDR3 runs 17 residues. Per the germline V gene, CDR1 is SGHVS and CDR2 is FNYEAQ. The CDR3 DNA follows: TGTGCCAGCAGCCTTAATATGAGGGACGGAACAAACACTGAAGCTTTCTTT. This sequence encodes CASSLNMRDGTNTEAFF.

This clonotype was seen at least ten times. J is TRBJ2-5 and V is TRBV12-3 or TRBV12-4; TRBD1 aligns across 7 bases. V trimming: 6 bases; J trimming: 3 bases; junction bases outside the gene matches: 4. This CDR3 contains 13 residues. The chain's CDR3 is CASSLGGEETQYF. CDR3 bases: TGTGCCAGCAGCCTAGGGGGCGAAGAGACCCAGTACTTC.

This clonotype was seen at least ten times. The gene calls are TRBV6-1 and TRBJ1-4, with TRBD1 identical over 9 bases. The CDR3 is made up of 13 amino acids. Trimming cost V 8 bases and J 10 bases; bases outside gene matches: 8. From germline, CDR1 is MNHNS and CDR2 SASEGT. CDR3 bases: TGTGCCAGCTACCGGGACAGGGACAGAAAACTGTTTTTT. Its translation: CASYRDRDRKLFF.

On this clonotype: A much larger clone sits a single nucleotide away, making a read error possible. CDR3 sequence (DNA): TGCAGTGCCCCTCCCCGACAGTGGGTTGGCTACTCCTTC. Its protein product is CSAPPRQWVGYSF. The chain is built from TRBV20-1 and TRBJ1-2, with TRBD1 as a possible D gene (5 bases). Germline V gene sequence: CDR1 DFQATT, CDR2 SNEGSKA (reference sequence). The CDR3 has 13 amino acids.

This chain joins TRBV14 and TRBJ2-3, with unresolved D. Trimming removed 3 bases at V and 2 bases at J, with 15 bases between. Germline values: CDR1 SGHDN, CDR2 FVKESK. This CDR3 is built from 16 residues. The CDR3 loop is CASSQNPDILTDTQYF. CDR3 DNA sequence: TGTGCCAGCAGCCAGAACCCCGACATTCTCACAGATACGCAGTATTTT.